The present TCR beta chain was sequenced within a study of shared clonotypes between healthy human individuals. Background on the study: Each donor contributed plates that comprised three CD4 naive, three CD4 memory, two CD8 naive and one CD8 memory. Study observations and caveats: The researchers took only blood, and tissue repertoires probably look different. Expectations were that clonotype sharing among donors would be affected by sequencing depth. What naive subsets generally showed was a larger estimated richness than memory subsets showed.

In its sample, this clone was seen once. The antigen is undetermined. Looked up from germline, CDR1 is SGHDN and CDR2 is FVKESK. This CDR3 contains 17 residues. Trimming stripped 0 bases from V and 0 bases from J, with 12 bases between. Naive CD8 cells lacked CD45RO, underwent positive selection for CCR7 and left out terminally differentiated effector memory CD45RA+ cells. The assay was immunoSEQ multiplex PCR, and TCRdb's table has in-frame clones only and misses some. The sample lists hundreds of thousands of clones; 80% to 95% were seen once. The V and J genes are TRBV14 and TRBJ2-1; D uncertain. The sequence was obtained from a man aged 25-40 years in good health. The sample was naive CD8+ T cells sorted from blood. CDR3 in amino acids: CASSQEFHLSSYNEQFF. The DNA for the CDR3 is TGTGCCAGCAGCCAAGAATTCCACCTAAGCTCCTACAATGAGCAGTTCTTC.